Shown below are 30 T cell receptor beta chains from a single sample sequenced in a study of CD8+CD57+ T cells in acquired aplastic anemia. The template for TCR beta VDJ and CDR3 sequence profiling was genomic DNA. MiXCR was run by TCRdb on the reads, yielding one entry per CDR3 protein. The table includes about 130,000 distinct CDR3 sequences, 40% to 45% detected once. The sequenced sample consisted of sorted CD4+, CD8+, or CD8+CD57+ T cells (not recorded which) from PBMCs. All receptors come from a human donor in good health, serving as a control.

A few counts support this clonotype. This sequence joins TRBV28 and TRBJ2-5; TRBD2 is a possible D gene (6 bases). Germline V gives CDR1 MDHEN, CDR2 SYDVKM. V was clipped by 2 bases and J by 1 base, with 11 bases between them. This CDR3 is 15 amino acids long. In DNA, the CDR3 is TGTGCCAGCAGTTTAGGGGGACTTGTCCAAGAGACCCAGTACTTC. Translation: CASSLGGLVQETQYF.

A single count supports this clonotype. This rearrangement joins TRBV11-3 to TRBJ1-4; TRBD1 might be the D (6 bases). Germline-derived CDR1 and CDR2 are SGHNT and YENEEA. The CDR3 is made up of 15 amino acids. V dropped 4 bases and J dropped 8 bases, with 17 bases sitting between them. The CDR3 here is CASSSTVGGGEKLFF. In nucleotides, the CDR3 is TGTGCCAGCAGCTCTACGGTGGGGGGCGGCGAAAAACTGTTTTTT.

In its sample, this clonotype was seen many times. This rearrangement joins TRBV15 to TRBJ1-2; D gene uncertain. Between the trimmed V and J ends, which lost 5 bases and 4 bases, there was a span of 14 bases. Per germline, CDR1 LNHNV and CDR2 YYDKDF (reference sequence). The length of the CDR3 is 14 residues. This CDR3 is CATSPPLWAYGYTF. In DNA, the CDR3 is TGTGCCACCAGCCCACCCCTTTGGGCCTATGGCTACACCTTC.

This clonotype was found a few times. This chain joins TRBV7-2 and TRBJ2-2; TRBD1 aligns across 7 bases. Per the germline V gene, CDR1 is SGHTA and CDR2 is FQGNSA. This CDR3 comprises 14 residues. With V trimmed by 0 bases and J by 6 bases, 1 base remained unmatched. CDR3 protein: CASSLATGAGELFF. CDR3 DNA sequence: TGTGCCAGCAGCTTAGCTACAGGGGCCGGGGAGCTGTTTTTT.

This clonotype was seen many times. This chain joins TRBV30 and TRBJ1-1; no reliable D call. The germline gives CDR1 GTSNPN, CDR2 SVGIG (reference sequence). Deletions cut 4 bases from V and 4 bases from J, with 16 bases between. The CDR3 has 14 residues. In nucleotides, the CDR3 is TGTGCCTGGAACGAAGGACGCATGGGCACTGAAGCTTTCTTT. Encoded protein: CAWNEGRMGTEAFF.

This clonotype was counted ten times or more. The genes are TRBV3-1 and TRBJ2-1, with a weak D call TRBD1 (5 bases). Germline lookup yields CDR1 LGHDT and CDR2 YNNKEL (reference sequence). The CDR3 is made up of 15 amino acids. Trimming pared 4 bases from V and 7 bases from J, leaving 17 bases between. In nucleotides, the CDR3 is TGTGCCAGCAGCCGAGCGAACGTCAGGGTAAATGAGCAGTTCTTC. This encodes CASSRANVRVNEQFF.

This clonotype was counted at least ten times. The rearrangement uses TRBV6-2 or TRBV6-3 and TRBJ2-1, with D hard to call. V gave up 2 bases and J gave up 5 bases, with 10 bases separating them. CDR1 and CDR2 from the germline V gene are MNHEY and SVGEGT. This CDR3 contains 14 residues. CDR3 DNA: TGTGCCAGCAGTTACCATTCCAGCCACAATGAGCAGTTCTTC. This codes for CASSYHSSHNEQFF.

The genes are TRBV5-6 and TRBJ2-5; 7 bases line up with TRBD1. Germline-derived CDR1 and CDR2 are SGHDT and YYEEEE. The CDR3 is made up of 14 amino acids. V trimming: 2 bases; J trimming: 4 bases; junction bases outside the gene matches: 5. The CDR3 region has the DNA TGTGCCAGCAGCTTAAGACAGGGAATAGAGACCCAGTACTTC. It yields the protein CASSLRQGIETQYF.

The sample holds one count of this clonotype. J is TRBJ1-5 and V is TRBV15, with TRBD1 as a possible D gene (5 bases). The CDR3 spans 14 residues. CDR1 is LNHNV and CDR2 is YYDKDF in the germline V gene (reference sequence). V shed 2 bases and J shed 6 bases, with 11 bases lying between them. The CDR3 reads CATSRIGGGQPQHF. The CDR3 DNA sequence: TGTGCCACCAGCAGAATCGGGGGAGGTCAGCCCCAGCATTTT.

The CDR3 region has the DNA TGTGCCAGCAGCCAGTCTGGGGCTGCGGGGGAGCAGTACGTC. Amino acids: CASSQSGAAGEQYV. V and J are TRBV7-8 and TRBJ2-7; tentative D call: TRBD2 (6 bases). V was pared by 5 bases and J by 7 bases, with 18 bases between. The CDR3 consists of 14 residues. CDR1 SGHVS and CDR2 FQNEAQ come from the germline V gene.

This clonotype appeared many times. The chain uses TRBV19 and TRBJ1-2; D ambiguous. This CDR3 has 13 amino acids. Between the trimmed V and J ends, which lost 4 bases and 5 bases, there was a span of 11 bases. Germline V gives CDR1 LNHDA, CDR2 SQIVND (reference sequence). For the CDR3, the DNA is TGTGCCAGTAGTAAAGGCCCGGGGTATGGCTACACCTTC. Amino acid sequence: CASSKGPGYGYTF.

The table lists this clonotype with many counts. The chain links TRBV20-1 to TRBJ1-1; D remains unclear. This CDR3 has 13 residues. CDR1 is DFQATT, CDR2 SNEGSKA, per germline (reference sequence). The V gene lost 3 bases and the J gene lost 1 base, with 9 bases spanning the gap. The CDR3 loop reads CSASPHANTEAFF. CDR3 DNA: TGCAGTGCTAGTCCCCATGCGAACACTGAAGCTTTCTTT.

This clonotype was counted between two and nine times. V and J are TRBV2 and TRBJ2-1; D gene ambiguous. The length of the CDR3 is 14 residues. V was shortened by 9 bases and J by 0 bases, with 12 bases between the two germline ends. From germline, CDR1 is SNHLY and CDR2 FYNNEI. CDR3 protein: CASQSLTSYNEQFF. In nucleotides, the CDR3 is TGTGCCAGTCAAAGTCTTACCTCCTACAATGAGCAGTTCTTC.

This clonotype was seen at least ten times. This chain joins TRBV6-1 and TRBJ2-1, with D perhaps assigned TRBD1 or TRBD2 (6 bases each). From germline, CDR1 is MNHNS and CDR2 SASEGT. Trimming stripped 6 bases from V and 12 bases from J, with 27 bases between. The CDR3 loop spans 16 amino acids. The CDR3 here is CASRGEGGSLWEGQFF. CDR3 DNA: TGTGCCAGCAGGGGGGAAGGGGGGTCCTTATGGGAAGGGCAGTTCTTC.

This clonotype was picked up many times. The V gene is TRBV9, the J gene TRBJ2-5, with 8 bases lining up with TRBD2. Germline V gene data show CDR1 as SGDLS and CDR2 as YYNGEE. The CDR3 contains 15 residues. The V segment lost 0 bases and the J segment 5 bases; nucleotides outside the gene matches: 6. In nucleotides, the CDR3 is TGTGCCAGCAGCGTAGACCGGGGGGGCCGCGAGACCCAGTACTTC. As protein: CASSVDRGGRETQYF.

This clonotype appeared many times. The chain employs TRBV5-1 and TRBJ1-3; D gene uncertain. Germline assignment: CDR1 SGHRS and CDR2 YFSETQ. There are 15 residues in the CDR3. Trimming left V 0 bases short and J 0 bases short, with 7 bases between. The CDR3 DNA sequence: TGCGCCAGCAGCTTGGGATCTAGCTCTGGAAACACCATATATTTT. Translating gives CASSLGSSSGNTIYF.

At least ten counts were recorded for this clonotype. V is TRBV2 and J is TRBJ1-2, with TRBD1 as a possible D gene (5 bases). The CDR3 extends over 15 amino acids. V was trimmed by 1 base and J by 6 bases, leaving 15 bases between them. CDR1 is SNHLY and CDR2 is FYNNEI in the germline V gene. In DNA, the CDR3 is TGTGCCAGCAGTGAAGATAATGCCATGGGACATGGCTACACCTTC. It specifies CASSEDNAMGHGYTF.

This chain links TRBV29-1 with TRBJ1-1; possible D gene TRBD1, 5 bases. There are 13 residues in the CDR3. Trimming pared 8 bases from V and 0 bases from J, leaving 13 bases between. The germline V gene encodes CDR1 SQVTM and CDR2 ANQGSEA. Written as DNA, the CDR3 is TGCAGCCTTGCAAGGGACCTGAACACTGAAGCTTTCTTT. Amino acids: CSLARDLNTEAFF.

This clonotype was observed a few times. The V and J genes are TRBV12-3 or TRBV12-4 and TRBJ2-3, with D possibly being TRBD2 (5 bases). V lost 6 bases and J 1 base, leaving 17 bases between the germline ends. CDR3 length: 16 amino acids. The CDR3 DNA follows: TGTGCCAGCAGCGCGAGTCGGGATGGGGGCACAGATACGCAGTATTTT. This codes for CASSASRDGGTDTQYF.

This clonotype has a count of ten or more. The J gene is TRBJ1-1, the V gene TRBV6-5; D not certain. Germline V gives CDR1 MNHEY, CDR2 SVGAGI. There are 13 residues in the CDR3. The germline V and J ends were trimmed by 5 bases and 9 bases, with 16 bases remaining between them. CDR3: CASSAQTPLQAFF. The CDR3 DNA is TGTGCCAGCAGTGCCCAGACGCCCCTACAAGCTTTCTTT.

There are a few counts of this clonotype. The rearrangement joins TRBV27 to TRBJ1-2; 7 bases fit TRBD1. The germline V gene encodes CDR1 MNHEY and CDR2 SMNVEV (reference sequence). The CDR3 is 14 amino acids. V shed 4 bases and J 5 bases; nucleotides not matched to a gene: 7. CDR3 sequence reads: CASSSQGVRYGYTF. In DNA, the CDR3 is TGTGCCAGCAGTTCCCAGGGGGTCAGATATGGCTACACCTTC.

This clonotype was recorded at least ten times. This chain links TRBV7-9 with TRBJ2-3; the D gene is possibly TRBD2 (5 bases). This CDR3 is built from 16 residues. Germline V lookup: CDR1 SEHNR, CDR2 FQNEAQ (reference sequence). V gave up 5 bases and J gave up 0 bases, with 15 bases separating them. The DNA of the CDR3 is TGTGCCAGCAGCAAATGGGAGACAACTAGCACAGATACGCAGTATTTT. As protein: CASSKWETTSTDTQYF.

Ten or more counts support this clonotype. CDR3 amino acids: CASRSQGAIRGYTF. In nucleotides, the CDR3 is TGTGCCAGCAGATCACAGGGGGCTATCCGTGGCTACACCTTC. The genes are TRBV6-1 and TRBJ1-2, with 9 bases identical to TRBD1. In germline, CDR1 is MNHNS, CDR2 SASEGT. The CDR3 runs 14 residues. V dropped 6 bases and J dropped 7; count of bases not matched to a gene: 9.

This clonotype was seen at least ten times. The chain employs TRBV5-1 and TRBJ2-2; possible D gene TRBD1, 6 bases. This CDR3 has 15 residues. Per germline, CDR1 SGHRS and CDR2 YFSETQ. Deletions cut 4 bases from V and 7 bases from J, with 17 bases between. The CDR3 here is CASSPSDRGIGELFF. The CDR3 DNA reads TGCGCCAGCAGCCCGTCGGACAGAGGGATCGGGGAGCTGTTTTTT.

This clonotype showed up just a few times. The CDR3 DNA follows: TGCAGTGCTAGGGCACACGGAGATACGCAGTATTTT. Its protein is CSARAHGDTQYF. This rearrangement joins TRBV20-1 to TRBJ2-3; D gene uncertain. Germline V gene data show CDR1 as DFQATT and CDR2 as SNEGSKA (reference sequence). V shed 3 bases and J shed 5 bases, with 9 bases lying between them. The CDR3 contains 12 residues.

This clonotype was seen ten or more times. The chain employs TRBV7-2 and TRBJ2-5; 8 bases are a match to TRBD1. With V trimmed by 6 bases and J by 2 bases, 2 bases remained unmatched. The CDR3 totals 13 residues. Germline CDR1 SGHTA, CDR2 FQGNSA. The CDR3 DNA reads as TGTGCCAGCAGTAGGACAGGGCAAGAGACCCAGTACTTC. This codes for CASSRTGQETQYF.

Remarks on this clonotype: This CDR3 is missing its conserved last phenylalanine or tryptophan, likely due to a read error. The chain employs TRBV12-5 and TRBJ2-1; 12 nucleotides agree with TRBD2. V lost 8 bases, J lost 5 bases, and 1 base stayed unmatched. The CDR3 totals 13 residues. In germline, CDR1 is LGHNT, CDR2 FRNRAP. The CDR3 loop reads CASLAGGNNEQFL. The DNA for the CDR3 is TGTGCTAGTCTAGCGGGAGGGAACAATGAGCAGTTCCTC.

With respect to this clonotype: A read error may be the cause here, since a much bigger clone is one base away. The chain links TRBV6-1 to TRBJ2-7; 7 bases map to TRBD2. The germline V gene encodes CDR1 MNHNS and CDR2 SASEGT. This CDR3 has 15 residues. The CDR3 coding sequence is TGTGCCAGCCGGGGGGAATCGGGGGGAGCTTACGAGCAGGACTTC. Protein product: CASRGESGGAYEQDF.

This clonotype has only a few counts. The V gene is TRBV7-3, the J gene TRBJ1-3, with D perhaps matching TRBD1 (6 bases). CDR3 size: 13 residues. V lost 4 bases, J lost 7 bases, and 11 bases lay in between. From germline, CDR1 is SGHTA and CDR2 FQGTGA. CDR3 in amino acids: CASSSDSSNTIYF. As DNA, the CDR3 is TGTGCCAGCAGCTCGGACAGCTCGAACACCATATATTTT.

This clonotype was seen a few times. This could be a read error, since a much larger clone is one nucleotide away. This chain joins TRBV19 and TRBJ1-2; 9 bases align to TRBD1. CDR3 length equals 16 residues. Germline CDR1 and CDR2: LNHDA and SQIVND (reference sequence). With V trimmed by 3 bases and J by 4 bases, 9 bases remained unmatched. The CDR3 nucleotides are TGTGCCAGTAGTATGGTTGGGACAGGGACTTCCTATGGCTACACCTTC. It encodes CASSMVGTGTSYGYTF.